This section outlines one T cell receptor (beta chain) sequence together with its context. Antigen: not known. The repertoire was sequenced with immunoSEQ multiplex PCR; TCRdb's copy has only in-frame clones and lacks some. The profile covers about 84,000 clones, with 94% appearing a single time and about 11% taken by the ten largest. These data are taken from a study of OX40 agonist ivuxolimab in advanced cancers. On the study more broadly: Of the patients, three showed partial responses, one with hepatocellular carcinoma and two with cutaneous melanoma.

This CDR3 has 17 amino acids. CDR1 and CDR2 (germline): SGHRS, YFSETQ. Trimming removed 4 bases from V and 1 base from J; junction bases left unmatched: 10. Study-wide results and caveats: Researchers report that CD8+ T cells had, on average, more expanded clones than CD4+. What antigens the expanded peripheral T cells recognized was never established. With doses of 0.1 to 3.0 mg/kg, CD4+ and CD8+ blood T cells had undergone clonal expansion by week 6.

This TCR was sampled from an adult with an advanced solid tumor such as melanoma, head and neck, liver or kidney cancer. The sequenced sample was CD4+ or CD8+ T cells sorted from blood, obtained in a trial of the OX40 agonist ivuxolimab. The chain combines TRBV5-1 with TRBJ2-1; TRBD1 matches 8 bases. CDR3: CASSPGDRHDSYNEQFF. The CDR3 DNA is TGCGCCAGCAGCCCAGGGGACAGGCACGATTCCTACAATGAGCAGTTCTTC.